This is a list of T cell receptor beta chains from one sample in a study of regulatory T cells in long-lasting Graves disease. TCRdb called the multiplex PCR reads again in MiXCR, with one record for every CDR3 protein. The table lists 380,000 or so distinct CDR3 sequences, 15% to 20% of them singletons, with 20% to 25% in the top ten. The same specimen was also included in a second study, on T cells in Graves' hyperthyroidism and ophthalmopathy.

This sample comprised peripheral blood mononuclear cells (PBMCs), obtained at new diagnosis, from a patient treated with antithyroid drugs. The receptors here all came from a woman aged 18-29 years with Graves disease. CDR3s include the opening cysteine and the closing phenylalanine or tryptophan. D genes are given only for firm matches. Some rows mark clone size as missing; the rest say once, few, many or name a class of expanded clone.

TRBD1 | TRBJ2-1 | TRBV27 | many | TGTGCCACCAGCAGGACAGGATCCTACAATGAGCAGTTCTTC | CATSRTGSYNEQFF
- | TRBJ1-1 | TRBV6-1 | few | TGTGCCAGCAACAGAGAAATGATGAACACTGAAGCTTTCTTT | CASNREMMNTEAFF
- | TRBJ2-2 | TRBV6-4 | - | TGTGCCAGCACCCCGGACGCGGGAAGGGCCGGGGAGCTGTTTTTT | CASTPDAGRAGELFF
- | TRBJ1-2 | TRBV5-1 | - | TGCGCCAGCAGCTCGGGGATCTATGGCTACACCTTC | CASSSGIYGYTF
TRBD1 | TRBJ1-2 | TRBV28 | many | TGTGCCAGCAGTTTCCCAGGGGGCGGTGGCTACACCTTC | CASSFPGGGGYTF
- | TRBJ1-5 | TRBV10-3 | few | TGTGCCATCAGTGAGGGAGGGGGCAATCAGCCCCAGCATTTT | CAISEGGGNQPQHF
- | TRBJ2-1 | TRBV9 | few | TGTGCCAGCAGCGTAGAAAGGGGGGGCAGGGATGAGCAGTTCTTC | CASSVERGGRDEQFF
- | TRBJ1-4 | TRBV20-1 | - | TGCAGTGCTAGAGATCTCGGGCGGGATGAAAAACTGTTTTTT | CSARDLGRDEKLFF
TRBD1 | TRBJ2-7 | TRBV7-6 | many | TGTGCCAGCAGCTCCTCCGGGACAGGGAAGGGCGAGCAGTACTTC | CASSSSGTGKGEQYF
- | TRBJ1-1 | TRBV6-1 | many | TGTGCCAGCAGTCCCTGGACGGTCGGTGAAGCTTTCTTT | CASSPWTVGEAFF
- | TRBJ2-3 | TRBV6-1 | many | TGTGCCAGCAGAGTCACCAGGGGAGGAGGCACAGATACGCAGTATTTT | CASRVTRGGGTDTQYF